The 23 T cell receptor beta chains presented below share a single source sample, sequenced in a study of tissue T cells after allogeneic stem cell transplantation. The protocol was immunoSEQ multiplex PCR, while the TCRdb copy is restricted to in-frame clones and leaves out a portion. The data hold about 48,000 clones, with approximately 70% observed a single time. Sequenced material: sorted cells pooled from one or two spleens. These receptors originate from a pool of C57BL/6 mice in good health.

In the case of this clone: Gene and germline names: mouse. The read ends 1 residue before the CDR3 terminus; that terminus is restored from the germline J gene. The chain links TRBV29 to TRBJ1-1; TRBD1 is a possible D gene (6 bases). The germline gives CDR1 MSHET, CDR2 SYDVDS. Trimming left V 2 bases short and J 0 bases short, with 7 bases between. The CDR3 is made up of 14 amino acids. CDR3 region: CASSLAGANTEVFF. CDR3 DNA, as far as it was read: TGTGCTAGCAGTTTAGCAGGGGCAAACACAGAAGTCTTC.

For this clone: These gene names are mouse names. With the read ending 1 residue before the CDR3 end, the germline J gene is used to fill in that end. The chain employs TRBV3 and TRBJ2-4, with 10 bases aligning to TRBD2. The CDR3 length is 16 residues. J lost 0 bases, V lost 4 bases, and 4 bases had no gene match. Germline-derived CDR1 and CDR2 are SNHLY and FYNGKV (reference sequence). The sequenced part of the CDR3 DNA is TGTGCCAGCAGCTCACTGGGGGGGTATAGTCAAAACACCTTGTAC. This codes for CASSSLGGYSQNTLY. The complete CDR3 sequence is CASSSLGGYSQNTLYF.

As concerns this clone: Gene labels here are mouse ones. With the read ending 1 residue before the CDR3 end, the germline J gene is used to fill in that end. The chain links TRBV12-1 to TRBJ2-5, with 8 bases identical to TRBD1. The ends lost 4 bases at V and 2 bases at J; junction bases unmatched: 7. CDR1 is SGHSN and CDR2 is HYEKVE in the germline V gene. This CDR3 contains 15 residues. The covered CDR3 bases are TGTGCCAGCTCGCCCTCAGGGGGCGGCCAAGACACCCAGTAC. Its protein product is CASSPSGGGQDTQY. The CDR3, in full, reads CASSPSGGGQDTQYF.

In regard to this clone: Mouse gene names and germline throughout. The covered CDR3 bases are TGTGCCAGCGGTGATGTGGGACAAACCTATGAACAGTAC. It specifies CASGDVGQTYEQY. The whole CDR3 reads CASGDVGQTYEQYF. This chain uses TRBV13-2 with TRBJ2-7; D possibly corresponds to TRBD1 (6 bases). Read coverage stops 1 residue before the CDR3 terminus; the germline J gene supplies the remainder. The CDR3 consists of 14 residues. The germline V gene has CDR1 NNHNN and CDR2 SYGAGS (reference sequence). V lost 0 bases to trimming and J lost 2 bases, with 9 bases between them.

As regards this clone: The gene names here belong to mouse. The DNA ends 1 residue before the CDR3 does, and the rest of the CDR3 is filled in from the germline J gene. The chain uses TRBV24 and TRBJ2-4; the D gene is possibly TRBD2 (7 bases). Germline values: CDR1 KGHTA, CDR2 FRNEEI. This CDR3 has 15 amino acids. V lost 3 bases and J lost 0, with 10 bases in between. Partial CDR3 DNA: TGTGCCAGCAGTCTAAGGGGGGCTAGTCAAAACACCTTGTAC. Its translation is CASSLRGASQNTLY. The CDR3, in full, reads CASSLRGASQNTLYF.

A word on this clone: Gene names denote mouse genes. The CDR3 goes on 1 residue after the read ends, and that part is filled in from the germline J gene. This chain links TRBV13-1 with TRBJ2-5; TRBD2 aligns across 10 bases. Germline trimming cut 4 bases from V and 3 bases from J; bases unmatched to any gene: 5. The CDR3 has 15 residues. The germline CDR1 and CDR2 sequences are NSHNY and SYGAGN. This chain's CDR3 is CASSMEGLGQDTQYF. Partial CDR3 DNA: TGTGCCAGCAGTATGGAGGGACTGGGGCAAGACACCCAGTAC.

Turning to this clone: Gene and germline names: mouse. The CDR3 bases that were read are TGTGCCAGCAGCCAAGATGGGGACAATGCAAACTCCGACTACACC. It specifies CASSQDGDNANSDYT. The full-length CDR3 reads as CASSQDGDNANSDYTF. This chain joins TRBV2 and TRBJ1-2; TRBD1 is a possible D gene (6 bases). Sequencing ends 1 residue short of the CDR3 end; the germline J gene provides the rest. The length of the CDR3 is 16 residues. Trimming took 0 bases from V and 0 from J, leaving 11 bases between them. Germline lookup yields CDR1 LGHNA and CDR2 YSYQKL.

Remarks on this clone: The gene symbols are mouse symbols. The observed sequence ends 1 residue before the CDR3 terminus, with the missing tail filled in from the germline J gene. This chain connects TRBV13-1 to TRBJ2-3; D may correspond to TRBD1 or TRBD2 (5 bases each). V lost 6 bases to trimming and J lost 0 bases, with 11 bases between them. The length of the CDR3 is 14 residues. Germline CDR1 is NSHNY and CDR2 is SYGAGN. The CDR3 reads CASKRGNSAETLYF. CDR3 bases read: TGTGCCAGCAAGAGGGGCAATAGTGCAGAAACGCTGTAT.

Details on this clone: Mouse names are used for the genes. The CDR3 goes on 1 residue after the read ends, and that part is filled in from the germline J gene. The chain carries TRBV19 and TRBJ1-3; D is perhaps TRBD1 (5 bases). CDR1 FNHDT and CDR2 SITEND come from the germline V gene (reference sequence). Trimming left V 0 bases short and J 0 bases short, with 7 bases between. CDR3 length: 15 residues. CDR3 bases read: TGTGCCAGCAGTATAGACAGGACTTCTGGAAATACGCTCTAT. It is translated as CASSIDRTSGNTLY. In full, the CDR3 reads CASSIDRTSGNTLYF.

Comments on this clone: Mouse germline and gene names are used. The read falls 1 residue short of the CDR3 end, and the missing part is taken from the germline J gene. The chain uses TRBV13-2 and TRBJ2-3; D not resolved. This CDR3 contains 10 residues. Between the trimmed V and J ends, which lost 5 bases and 4 bases, there was a span of 2 bases. Germline V gene data show CDR1 as NNHNN and CDR2 as SYGAGS (reference sequence). CDR3: CASGSETLYF. Partial CDR3 DNA: TGTGCCAGCGGGTCAGAAACGCTGTAT.

With regard to this clone: Gene names and germline match the mouse. Read coverage stops 1 residue before the CDR3 terminus; the germline J gene supplies the remainder. The chain uses TRBV5 and TRBJ2-5, with 8 nucleotides matching TRBD2. With V trimmed by 0 bases and J by 6 bases, 5 bases remained unmatched. Germline lookup yields CDR1 LGHNA and CDR2 YNLKQL (reference sequence). The CDR3 is made up of 15 amino acids. This CDR3 is CASSQETGGADTQYF. CDR3 DNA, as far as it was read: TGTGCCAGCAGCCAAGAGACGGGGGGGGCCGACACCCAGTAC.

To note about this clone: Gene and germline names: mouse. The missing CDR3 end, 1 residue past where the read stops, is filled in from the germline J gene. The chain combines TRBV3 with TRBJ1-3; 8 nucleotides match TRBD1. From germline, CDR1 is SNHLY and CDR2 FYNGKV (reference sequence). The junction had 2 bases not matched to a gene; V was cut back by 3 bases and J by 4 bases. The CDR3 loop spans 14 amino acids. The CDR3 sequence is CASSFDRGGNTLYF. The CDR3 DNA, read in part, is TGTGCCAGCAGCTTCGACAGGGGAGGAAATACGCTCTAT.

Points on this clone: Mouse names are used for the genes. The CDR3 end falls 1 residue outside the read, so it is completed with the germline J gene. The rearrangement uses TRBV20 and TRBJ2-7, with TRBD2 identical over 12 bases. This CDR3 has 13 residues. The V segment lost 6 bases and the J segment 7 bases; nucleotides outside the gene matches: 7. Germline CDR1 is GFQATS and CDR2 is STVNSAI. The chain's CDR3 is CGAGGLGGGEQYF. Partial CDR3 DNA: TGTGGTGCAGGGGGACTGGGGGGTGGGGAACAGTAC.

A note on this clone: Here the gene names and germline are mouse. The sequenced fragment ends 1 residue before the CDR3 boundary, so the rest is inferred from the germline J gene. The chain combines TRBV17 with TRBJ2-4; possibly TRBD1 for D (5 bases). Germline V gives CDR1 MNHDT, CDR2 YYDKIL. The CDR3 totals 14 residues. V was pared by 3 bases and J by 6 bases, with 13 bases between. CDR3 residues: CASSREGMRNTLYF. The covered CDR3 bases are TGTGCTAGCAGTAGGGAGGGGATGAGGAACACCTTGTAC.

This clone was recorded once. Genes and germline come from the mouse. The CDR3 goes on 1 residue after the read ends, and that part is filled in from the germline J gene. V usage is TRBV2 and J usage is TRBJ2-5; D possibly corresponds to TRBD2 (6 bases). Deletions cut 0 bases from V and 5 bases from J, with 9 bases between. CDR3 size: 14 residues. Germline values: CDR1 LGHNA, CDR2 YSYQKL. The sequenced part of the CDR3 DNA is TGTGCCAGCAGCCAAGATTCTGGGGCAGACACCCAGTAC. This sequence encodes CASSQDSGADTQY. The full CDR3 protein reads CASSQDSGADTQYF.

This clone was counted a few times. Gene names and germline match the mouse. The sequenced fragment ends 1 residue before the CDR3 boundary, so the rest is inferred from the germline J gene. V gene TRBV1 combines with J gene TRBJ2-5, with D perhaps matching TRBD1 (6 bases). The ends were cut back, 5 bases at V and 3 bases at J, with 12 bases in the middle. This CDR3 has 14 amino acids. Germline V gene data show CDR1 as NSQYPW and CDR2 as LRSPGD (reference sequence). The DNA read from the CDR3 is TGCACCTGCAGTCTTCCGGGACAACAAGACACCCAGTAC. Amino acids: CTCSLPGQQDTQY. The full CDR3 is CTCSLPGQQDTQYF.

This clone was counted a few times. Here the gene names and germline are mouse. The CDR3 DNA, read in part, is TGTGCTAGCAGTCTTCGACAGGGGGCCTATGAACAGTAC. Translation gives CASSLRQGAYEQY. The full CDR3 protein reads CASSLRQGAYEQYF. The rearrangement links TRBV29 to TRBJ2-7; TRBD1 agrees at 9 bases. The read terminates 1 residue before the CDR3 end, so the remaining end is supplied by the germline J gene. J lost 2 bases, V lost 5 bases, and 4 bases had no gene match. Germline V gives CDR1 MSHET, CDR2 SYDVDS. The CDR3 sequence is 14 residues long.

With regard to this clone: Gene names denote mouse genes. The read terminates 1 residue ahead of where the CDR3 ends, so the germline J gene completes it. The chain is built from TRBV12-2 and TRBJ1-1; a weak D match, TRBD1 (6 bases). CDR1 and CDR2 from the germline V gene are SGHLS and HYDKME. The CDR3 runs to 13 residues. The ends were cut back, 0 bases at V and 4 bases at J, with 8 bases in the middle. The DNA read from the CDR3 is TGTGCCAGCTCTCTCGGGGGGGCCACAGAAGTCTTC. It translates to CASSLGGATEVF. The whole CDR3 protein reads CASSLGGATEVFF.

Note on this clone: Gene names denote mouse genes. Sequencing ends 1 residue short of the CDR3 end; the germline J gene provides the rest. This chain uses TRBV3 with TRBJ1-1; D remains ambiguous. V was clipped by 3 bases and J by 0 bases, with 5 bases between them. Germline CDR1 is SNHLY and CDR2 is FYNGKV (reference sequence). The CDR3 spans 13 residues. CDR3 amino acids: CASSFTANTEVFF. The CDR3 bases that were read are TGTGCCAGCAGCTTTACAGCAAACACAGAAGTCTTC.

Comments on this clone: Here the gene names and germline are mouse. CDR3 bases read: TGTGCCAGCAGTCACCACAGGGACCAAGACACCCAGTAC. Translation gives CASSHHRDQDTQY. The entire CDR3 reads CASSHHRDQDTQYF. The chain couples TRBV3 to TRBJ2-5; D might be TRBD1 (6 bases). The read gets to within 1 residue of the CDR3 end, and the germline J gene fills in the rest. The germline V gene encodes CDR1 SNHLY and CDR2 FYNGKV (reference sequence). The length of the CDR3 is 14 residues. V was clipped by 6 bases and J by 1 base, with 11 bases between them.

As for this clone: All gene names here are mouse names. Read sequence stops 1 residue before the CDR3 end, and the germline J gene provides the missing end. This chain links TRBV5 with TRBJ1-2; no clear D gene. CDR3 length equals 15 residues. Trimming stripped 1 base from V and 0 bases from J, with 9 bases between. CDR1 LGHNA and CDR2 YNLKQL come from the germline V gene (reference sequence). The sequenced CDR3 bases are TGTGCCAGCAGCCAAGTACACAATGCAAACTCCGACTACACC. Translation gives CASSQVHNANSDYT. The whole CDR3 sequence is CASSQVHNANSDYTF.

Comments on this clone: Genes and germline are mouse. The CDR3 extends 1 residue past the end of the read, so its final part is completed from the germline J gene. The chain recombines TRBV3 with TRBJ2-1; a possible D gene is TRBD1 (6 bases). Trimming shortened V by 1 base and J by 3 bases, and 7 bases separated the two germline ends. CDR1 is SNHLY, CDR2 FYNGKV, per germline (reference sequence). CDR3 length: 14 amino acids. The CDR3 reads CASSLGGGYAEQFF. The covered CDR3 bases are TGTGCCAGCAGCTTAGGAGGGGGCTATGCTGAGCAGTTC. Drawing the rest from reference TRBV3 and TRBJ2-1, the complete variable domain is GPKVLQIPSHQIIDMGQMVTLNCDPVSNHLYFYWYKQILGQQMEFLVNFYNGKVMEKSKLFKDQFSVERPDGSYFTLKIQPTALEDSAVYFCASSLGGGYAEQFFGPGTRLTVL.

This clone came up a few times. Gene names denote mouse genes. The CDR3 is cut off 1 residue early in the read; its end comes from the germline J gene. V is TRBV31 and J is TRBJ1-4; TRBD1 is a possible D gene (5 bases). V was cut by 0 bases and J by 0 bases, with 8 bases left in between. The CDR3 length is 15 residues. Germline CDR1 GKSSPN, CDR2 SITVG. CDR3 DNA (partial): TGTGCCTGGAGTCTCGGGACCATTTCCAACGAAAGATTATTT. The encoded protein is CAWSLGTISNERLF. The whole CDR3 sequence is CAWSLGTISNERLFF.